The entry below describes one TCR beta chain. Its target is not known. The source of the sample is a study of tumor-infiltrating lymphocytes in localized non-small cell lung cancer. Findings of the study overall: Immunotypes IM1 and IM2 had similar TCR-derived T-cell fractions. Tumors had more T cell infiltration than uninvolved lung, per TCRbeta sequencing and CD3 counts.

Germline-derived CDR1 and CDR2 are SEHNR and FQNEAQ (reference sequence). The CDR3 has 13 residues. The V end lost 5 bases, the J end lost 6 bases, and 11 bases lay between the germline ends. Libraries were prepared by immunoSEQ multiplex PCR; TCRdb keeps only in-frame clonotypes and omits some of them. The sample shows fewer than 20,000 clones, more than 75% of them seen only once. The chain couples TRBV7-9 to TRBJ1-5; D is unresolved. This receptor was taken from a human donor with non-small cell lung cancer. Sequencing was done on a sample of uninvolved lung tissue not adjacent to the tumor. The CDR3, as DNA: TGTGCCAGCAGCCGCCTCGTCGGTCAGCCCCAGCATTTT. Its translation is CASSRLVGQPQHF.